A selection of T cell receptor beta chains follows, all from one sample in a study of regulatory T cells. Libraries were prepared by immunoSEQ multiplex PCR; TCRdb keeps only in-frame clonotypes and omits some of them. Altogether a few thousand clones are present, 65% to 75% being singletons, with the ten largest covering 25% to 35%. Sequencing was carried out using CD8+ T cells sorted from blood. Receptor source: a person aged 30-39 years with CD3G deficiency. CDR3s include the opening cysteine and the closing phenylalanine or tryptophan. D genes are given only for firm matches. Rows may omit the clone size; those that give it use once, few, many or a size class.

clone_size j_call cdr3_length d_call v_call cdr3_nt cdr3_aa
NA TRBJ2-3 14 NA TRBV30 TGTGCCTGGAGTGGTGGACAAACGACAGATACGCAGTATTTT CAWSGGQTTDTQYF
once TRBJ2-7 14 NA TRBV6-1 TGTGCCAGCAGTGAGGTCGGCAGCGGCTACGAGCAGTACTTC CASSEVGSGYEQYF
NA TRBJ1-6 14 TRBD1 TRBV7-9 TGTGCCAGCAGCTTAGCCGGGACAGATTCACCCCTCCACTTT CASSLAGTDSPLHF
NA TRBJ2-7 15 TRBD1 TRBV7-2 TGTGCCAGCAGCCCGTACGGACAGGGTGGACAGAAGCAGTACTTC CASSPYGQGGQKQYF
once TRBJ2-1 13 TRBD2 TRBV28 TGTGCCAGTGGACTAGCGGGGGCCAATGAGCAGTTCTTC CASGLAGANEQFF
NA TRBJ1-1 16 NA TRBV28 TGTGCCAGCAGTTTATTTCGCAGTGGCCGGAACACTGAAGCTTTCTTT CASSLFRSGRNTEAFF
NA TRBJ1-2 13 NA TRBV28 TGTGCCAGCAGTCCCAGGGAGCTCTATGGCTACACCTTC CASSPRELYGYTF
NA TRBJ2-1 15 TRBD2 TRBV7-1 TGTGCCAGCAGCCTGAGCGGGAGTTTTCACAATGAGCAGTTCTTC CASSLSGSFHNEQFF
NA TRBJ2-7 16 NA TRBV28 TGTGCCAGCAGTGAGCAGGGTCGGGCCCTCTCCTACGAGCAGTACTTC CASSEQGRALSYEQYF
NA TRBJ2-7 16 TRBD1 TRBV28 TGTGCCAGCAGTTCCTTCAGGGGGTACCGCGGGTACGAGCAGTACTTC CASSSFRGYRGYEQYF
NA TRBJ2-1 20 NA TRBV7-1 TGTGCCAGCAGCTCTGTCGGACTACGCGGAGCCCCCAGCTCCTACAATGAGCAGTTCTTC CASSSVGLRGAPSSYNEQFF
NA TRBJ1-1 11 NA TRBV27 TGTGCCAGCAGTTCCGGGTTCAGGGCTTTCTTT CASSSGFRAFF
NA TRBJ1-4 15 NA TRBV21-1 TGTGCCAGCAGCAAAGTCGAGACGGGAAATGAAAAACTGTTTTTT CASSKVETGNEKLFF
NA TRBJ1-5 15 NA TRBV28 TGTGCCAGCAGTTTGGCCCCAGAGGGCGGTCAGCCCCAGCATTTT CASSLAPEGGQPQHF
once TRBJ2-2 15 NA TRBV19 TGTGCCAGTAGCCCGCCGGGGCGAGGCACCGGGGAGCTGTTTTTT CASSPPGRGTGELFF
NA TRBJ2-1 13 NA TRBV11-1 TGTGCCAGCAGCTTAGCTGCAACTCTACGGCAGTTCTTC CASSLAATLRQFF
NA TRBJ1-6 11 NA TRBV6-1 TGTGCCAGCAGCCAGCTAACGCCCCTCCACTTT CASSQLTPLHF
NA TRBJ1-1 14 NA TRBV6-1 TGTGCCAGCAGTGAAACAGGGTATCACACTGAAGCTTTCTTT CASSETGYHTEAFF
NA TRBJ2-1 13 NA TRBV7-9 TGTGCCAGCAGCTTAGGCTCCTACAATGAGCAGTTCTTC CASSLGSYNEQFF
NA TRBJ2-3 15 NA TRBV7-9 TGTGCCAGCAGCTCGAGGGCAGTTAGCACAGATACGCAGTATTTT CASSSRAVSTDTQYF
NA TRBJ2-5 16 NA TRBV5-1 TGCGCCAGCAGCTTGGGGAGCAGGGGCCTACAAGAGACCCAGTACTTC CASSLGSRGLQETQYF
few TRBJ2-7 12 NA TRBV28 TGTGCCAGCAGTGGGGTGGGGGACGAGCAGTACTTC CASSGVGDEQYF
NA TRBJ1-2 18 TRBD1 TRBV28 TGTGCCAGCAGTTTAATGGACGGGCGGGACAGGGTCTTCGATGGCTACACCTTC CASSLMDGRDRVFDGYTF
few TRBJ2-7 14 TRBD1 TRBV28 TGTGCCAGCAGTTTTGGGCAGGGGGCTTGGGAGCAGTACTTC CASSFGQGAWEQYF
NA TRBJ2-4 13 TRBD2 TRBV18 TGTGCCAGCTCAACGGGACTAGCATCCATTCAGTACTTC CASSTGLASIQYF
NA TRBJ2-5 13 NA TRBV2 TGTGCCAGCAGCTTAGGCCAGCGAGAGACCCAGTACTTC CASSLGQRETQYF
NA TRBJ2-3 17 NA TRBV19 TGTGCCAGTAGTATCCGTACTCAGGTTTCTGGGGAAGATACGCAGTATTTT CASSIRTQVSGEDTQYF
NA TRBJ2-7 13 NA TRBV27 TGTGCCAGCAGTCCCGGGATTACCTACGAGCAGTACTTC CASSPGITYEQYF
NA TRBJ1-2 14 NA TRBV7-9 TGTGCCAGCAGCTTAGAGGACTCGAGGGATGGCTACACCTTC CASSLEDSRDGYTF
NA TRBJ1-1 16 NA TRBV28 TGTGCCAGCAGCGATCGAGACAGAGGAATGAACACTGAAGCTTTCTTT CASSDRDRGMNTEAFF
NA TRBJ1-2 11 NA TRBV6-6 TGTGCCAGCAGTAGAGGGGATGGCTACACCTTC CASSRGDGYTF
NA TRBJ2-5 15 TRBD2 TRBV7-2 TGTGCCAGCAGCTTAGTCGCGGGAGGCGGAGAGACCCAGTACTTC CASSLVAGGGETQYF
NA TRBJ1-6 13 NA TRBV10-3 TGTGCCACTAAGTCCGGGGGGAGTTCACCCCTCCACTTT CATKSGGSSPLHF
NA TRBJ2-7 14 TRBD1 TRBV11-2 TGTGCCAGCAGCTTAGAGCAGGGGGCCTACGAGCAGTACTTC CASSLEQGAYEQYF
few TRBJ2-7 17 NA TRBV28 TGTGCCAGCAGTCCCCGCGACCTGAGCGACAACTCCTACGAGCAGTACTTC CASSPRDLSDNSYEQYF
NA TRBJ2-7 13 NA TRBV7-9 TGTGCCACTACGGACAAGAGCTCCTACGAGCAGTACTTC CATTDKSSYEQYF
few TRBJ1-4 14 NA TRBV23-1 TGCGCCAGCACTCGCGGGACCCTTGATGAAAAACTGTTTTTT CASTRGTLDEKLFF